This section outlines one TCR beta chain sequence together with its context. Its antigen is unknown. The data originate from a study of T cell repertoires in cytomegalovirus infection. Study-level findings and limits: HLA-C-restricted CMV clonotypes gave the most frequent clonotype in two of eight donors.

TCRdb reanalysed the reads using MiXCR and keeps one entry per CDR3 protein. The data contain roughly 500,000 distinct CDR3 sequences, over 9% of them seen just once; the ten biggest clones take up 10%. This CDR3 contains 16 residues. J gave up 4 bases and V 6 bases, and 12 bases lay outside the gene matches. Germline V CDR1 and CDR2: LNHDA, SQIVND (reference sequence). This receptor was obtained from a human donor in good health (CMV status not recorded). Some clones in this sample may be carry-over from other donors' samples. The rearrangement links TRBV19 to TRBJ1-5; 7 positions agree with TRBD1. The specimen sequenced was PBMCs. The CDR3 loop reads CASRDSGTEVNQPQHF. The CDR3 DNA sequence: TGTGCCAGTAGGGATAGTGGGACAGAAGTAAATCAGCCCCAGCATTTT.